The 10 T cell receptor beta chains below all came from one sample that was sequenced in a study of blood T cell repertoires in COVID-19. Measured with immunoSEQ multiplex PCR; TCRdb has only the in-frame clones, and not every one. This repertoire shows 150,000 to 190,000 clones, approximately 81% found once; its top ten account for 7.5% to 8.5%. What was sequenced was peripheral blood. Source of these receptors: a woman aged 55-70 years with COVID-19, enrolled during active disease.

V and J are TRBV5-4 and TRBJ2-5; D gene unclear. The CDR3 sequence is 14 residues long. The germline V and J ends were trimmed by 0 bases and 1 base, with 7 bases remaining between them. The germline V gene has CDR1 SGHNT and CDR2 YYREEE (reference sequence). The CDR3 region has the DNA TGTGCCAGCAGCTTGGGGCAGGTCCAAGAGACCCAGTACTTC. It is translated as CASSLGQVQETQYF.

This sequence joins TRBV5-6 and TRBJ1-1; a possible D gene is TRBD1 (5 bases). Looked up from germline, CDR1 is SGHDT and CDR2 is YYEEEE. The CDR3 covers 14 residues. V was pared by 1 base and J by 7 bases, with 14 bases between. CDR3 sequence (DNA): TGTGCCAGCAGCTTGTGGGGCAGCTCTAATGAAGCTTTCTTT. Its protein product is CASSLWGSSNEAFF.

This chain uses TRBV27 with TRBJ2-4, with TRBD2 identical over 9 bases. Germline CDR1 reads MNHEY; CDR2 reads SMNVEV (reference sequence). The V gene end was trimmed by 3 bases and the J gene end by 6 bases; junction bases not matched to a gene: 12. This CDR3 is built from 17 residues. The CDR3 nucleotides are TGTGCCAGCAGTTTTAGGGGGCGGGGGGGCCATGGAAACATTCAGTACTTC. It is translated as CASSFRGRGGHGNIQYF.

J is TRBJ1-6 and V is TRBV9, with 10 nucleotides matching TRBD1. The CDR3 spans 14 residues. Trimming at V came to 4 bases and at J to 8 bases, leaving 3 bases not matched to a gene. Germline-derived CDR1 and CDR2 are SGDLS and YYNGEE. This CDR3 reads CASSTGQGDSPLHF. The CDR3 nucleotides read TGTGCCAGCAGCACCGGACAGGGGGATTCACCCCTCCACTTT.

This clone was seen once. The chain links TRBV15 to TRBJ1-5; the D is unclear. The CDR3 is 15 amino acids. Trimming removed 1 base from V and 3 bases from J, with 10 bases in between. The germline V gene has CDR1 LNHNV and CDR2 YYDKDF (reference sequence). The CDR3 DNA reads as TGTGCCACCAGCAGAGTTGGGCAGACCAATCAGCCCCAGCATTTT. Translating it yields CATSRVGQTNQPQHF. Full variable domain (remainder filled in from reference TRBV15 and TRBJ1-5): DAMVIQNPRYQVTQFGKPVTLSCSQTLNHNVMYWYQQKSSQAPKLLFHYYDKDFNNEADTPDNFQSRRPNTSFCFLDIRSPGLGDTAMYLCATSRVGQTNQPQHFGDGTRLSIL.

The chain recombines TRBV5-1 with TRBJ2-3, with 7 bases that match TRBD2. V lost 3 bases, J lost 1 base, and 8 bases stayed unmatched. The germline V gene has CDR1 SGHRS and CDR2 YFSETQ. The CDR3 spans 16 residues. CDR3 sequence reads: CASSSSGAGGTDTQYF. CDR3 in DNA: TGCGCCAGCAGCTCCTCGGGTGCGGGGGGCACAGATACGCAGTATTTT. Based on the CDR3 plus reference TRBV5-1 and TRBJ2-3, the full variable domain is KAGVTQTPRYLIKTRGQQVTLSCSPISGHRSVSWYQQTPGQGLQFLFEYFSETQRNKGNFPGRFSGRQFSNSRSEMNVSTLELGDSALYLCASSSSGAGGTDTQYFGPGTRLTVL.

The chain combines TRBV6-5 with TRBJ1-1, with 10 positions matching TRBD1. Trimming cost V 7 bases and J 7 bases; bases outside gene matches: 12. This CDR3 contains 15 residues. Germline V gives CDR1 MNHEY, CDR2 SVGAGI. CDR3 amino acids: CASIRDRGGIGEAFF. The CDR3 DNA sequence: TGTGCCAGCATAAGGGACAGGGGAGGAATCGGTGAAGCTTTCTTT.

This chain connects TRBV19 to TRBJ1-1; unclear D gene. The CDR3 loop spans 16 amino acids. Germline-derived CDR1 and CDR2 are LNHDA and SQIVND (reference sequence). The V and J ends lost 2 bases and 1 base respectively, with 14 bases between them. The CDR3 coding sequence is TGTGCCAGTAGTATATCCCTATTTGGAGGGAACACTGAAGCTTTCTTT. Its protein is CASSISLFGGNTEAFF.

The chain employs TRBV6-5 and TRBJ2-1; 10 nucleotides align to TRBD2. The CDR3 has 13 residues. The germline V gene encodes CDR1 MNHEY and CDR2 SVGAGI. V shed 5 bases and J 10 bases; nucleotides not matched to a gene: 5. CDR3 protein: CASSTSGTMEQFF. DNA for the CDR3: TGTGCCAGCAGTACTAGCGGGACAATGGAGCAGTTCTTC.

The chain couples TRBV5-1 to TRBJ1-6; D might be TRBD1 (5 bases). V was shortened by 4 bases and J by 8 bases, with 19 bases between the two germline ends. Germline V gene lookup returns CDR1 SGHRS and CDR2 YFSETQ. CDR3 length equals 16 residues. CDR3 amino acids: CASSANSGTGDSPLHF. DNA for the CDR3: TGCGCCAGCAGCGCTAACTCCGGGACTGGGGATTCACCCCTCCACTTT.